This T cell receptor (beta chain) was identified in a study of CD8 T cells in ankylosing spondylitis. The V gene's germline CDR1 is SGHRS and CDR2 YFSETQ. V was pared by 2 bases and J by 3 bases, with 5 bases of the junction left unmatched. The CDR3 has 14 residues. Quantitative molecular-barcoded 5'-RACE generated the TCR beta libraries. MiXCR was run by TCRdb on the 5' RACE reads, yielding one entry per CDR3 protein. Here the sample spans 220,000 or so distinct CDR3 sequences, about 10% being singletons. The study, taken as a whole, reports: It was reported that disease-linked clones were significantly enriched in matched ankylosing spondylitis synovial fluid. For ankylosing spondylitis blood, a TCR beta motif of seven to nine highly homologous variants appeared characteristic.

This clonotype has at least ten counts. No antigen is known for it. The V call is TRBV5-1, the J call TRBJ2-7; 7 bases are a match to TRBD1. What was sequenced was blood, either unsorted or a sorted T cell fraction (not recorded which). The clonotype comes from a male donor with ankylosing spondylitis or in good health (not recorded which). The CDR3 bases are TGCGCCAGCAGCTTCGGGACAGACTACTACGAGCAGTACTTC. It translates to CASSFGTDYYEQYF.